The clone carrying this T cell receptor (beta chain) came up a few times. Its antigen is undetermined. Treatment: approximately 11-day PBMC culture with coronavirus spike peptide pools or control peptides (ViraFEST assay). The CDR3 has 12 amino acids. Germline assignment: CDR1 DFQATT and CDR2 SNEGSKA (reference sequence). Trimming cost V 7 bases and J 1 base, with 9 bases left between them. The data are from a study of vaccination and CD4 T cells after COVID-19. Sequence data for DNA of cultured CD4+ T cells were generated by the Oncomine TCR Beta short-read assay. One entry per CDR3 protein results from TCRdb running MiXCR on the PCR reads. The sample lists 11,000 or so distinct CDR3 sequences; less than 65% were seen once.

This clonotype was sampled from a human donor who had recovered from COVID-19. The rearrangement links TRBV20-1 to TRBJ2-3; a weak D match, TRBD2 (5 bases). The sequenced material came from CD4+ T cells from blood, cultured in vitro. The CDR3 DNA reads as TGCAGTGGGGGAGAGGGCACAGATACGCAGTATTTT. Translated: CSGGEGTDTQYF.